The 13 T cell receptor beta chains below all came from one sample that was sequenced in a study of control samples from healthy donors and cancer patients. The method was immunoSEQ multiplex PCR; TCRdb's version includes in-frame clones alone and lacks a portion of them. The table has about 150,000 clones, around 94% seen once; the top ten hold roughly 1.3%. Input material: blood. Receptors were obtained from a young woman in good health.

The chain carries TRBV7-9 and TRBJ1-2, with TRBD1 matching over 8 bases. Trimming removed 3 bases from V and 0 bases from J; junction bases left unmatched: 3. The germline V gene has CDR1 SEHNR and CDR2 FQNEAQ (reference sequence). The CDR3 has 15 residues. The CDR3 spells CASSFDRGSNYGYTF. In DNA, the CDR3 is TGTGCCAGCAGCTTCGACAGGGGATCTAACTATGGCTACACCTTC.

The chain employs TRBV6-4 and TRBJ2-5; D not resolved. The germline V gene encodes CDR1 MRHNA and CDR2 SNTAGT. This CDR3 region has 14 residues. V was trimmed by 6 bases and J by 5 bases, leaving 16 bases between them. The CDR3: CASSHYRAGETQYF. CDR3 nucleotides: TGTGCCAGCAGCCACTACCGGGCCGGGGAGACCCAGTACTTC.

The chain is built from TRBV11-2 and TRBJ1-5; D remains unclear. This CDR3 has 13 amino acids. With 1 base removed from V and 6 bases from J, the gap between germline ends came to 7 bases. The germline CDR1 and CDR2 sequences are SGHAT and FQNNGV. The CDR3 reads CASSLVVGQPQHF. DNA of the CDR3: TGTGCCAGCAGCTTAGTGGTTGGTCAGCCCCAGCATTTT.

This chain joins TRBV29-1 and TRBJ1-1; D not resolved. Trimming shortened V by 5 bases and J by 0 bases, and 13 bases separated the two germline ends. Per germline, CDR1 SQVTM and CDR2 ANQGSEA. The CDR3 sequence is 14 residues long. The CDR3 DNA reads TGCAGCGTTATAGGAGGTCCCTTGAACACTGAAGCTTTCTTT. Translating it yields CSVIGGPLNTEAFF. Filled out from reference TRBV29-1 and TRBJ1-1, the complete variable domain reads SAVISQKPSRDICQRGTSLTIQCQVDSQVTMMFWYRQQPGQSLTLIATANQGSEATYESGFVIDKFPISRPNLTFSTLTVSNMSPEDSSIYLCSVIGGPLNTEAFFGQGTRLTVV.

The genes are TRBV3-1 (or the pseudogene TRBV3-2) and TRBJ2-7, with D tentatively TRBD2 (6 bases). This CDR3 comprises 15 residues. The V end was cut by 5 bases, the J end by 5 bases, with 19 bases between. CDR1 and CDR2 from the germline V gene are LGHDT and YNNKEL (reference sequence). In DNA form, the CDR3 reads TGTGCCAGCAGCTATAGCGGTCTCCGAGCACACGAGCAGTACTTC. It translates to CASSYSGLRAHEQYF.

This rearrangement joins TRBV29-1 to TRBJ1-1; D is undetermined. Trimming shortened V by 4 bases and J by 4 bases, and 13 bases separated the two germline ends. This CDR3 is 13 amino acids long. The germline V gene has CDR1 SQVTM and CDR2 ANQGSEA. The CDR3 sequence is CSVALRPSTEAFF. DNA of the CDR3: TGCAGCGTTGCCCTGCGGCCCTCCACTGAAGCTTTCTTT.

The rearrangement uses TRBV15 and TRBJ1-2; D is ambiguous. The length of the CDR3 is 12 residues. Trimming cost V 5 bases and J 7 bases, with 11 bases left between them. CDR1 and CDR2 (germline): LNHNV, YYDKDF (reference sequence). The CDR3 DNA is TGTGCCACCAGCGCCCGAGGACTTGGCTACACCTTC. Translated: CATSARGLGYTF.

J is TRBJ1-5 and V is TRBV5-4; weak D call: TRBD1 (6 bases). The CDR3 runs 12 residues. Germline V gene sequence: CDR1 SGHNT, CDR2 YYREEE (reference sequence). In DNA form, the CDR3 reads TGTTCCTTCCGGACAGACAATCAGCCCCAGCATTTT. Its protein product is CSFRTDNQPQHF.

The table lists this clone with a count of one. The chain uses TRBV28 and TRBJ2-3, with D unclear. Germline V gene sequence: CDR1 MDHEN, CDR2 SYDVKM. Trimming took off 7 bases at V and 2 bases at J, with 7 bases between the two ends. The CDR3 has 12 residues. The CDR3 DNA is TGTGCCAGCAAGTCAATCACAGATACGCAGTATTTT. Residues: CASKSITDTQYF.

V usage is TRBV5-1 and J usage is TRBJ2-1; 8 bases fit TRBD1. This CDR3 spans 16 amino acids. Germline-derived CDR1 and CDR2 are SGHRS and YFSETQ. V shed 0 bases and J 4 bases; nucleotides not matched to a gene: 6. The DNA of the CDR3 is TGCGCCAGCAGCTTGGGATCAGGGGGCGGATACAATGAGCAGTTCTTC. It yields the protein CASSLGSGGGYNEQFF.

This clone was found once. One junction end does not reproduce the germline sequence, and a read error may be involved. The rearrangement links TRBV6-2 or TRBV6-3 to TRBJ1-2; D is unclear. CDR3 size: 12 residues. Germline CDR1 is MNHEY and CDR2 is SVGEGT. Written as DNA, the CDR3 is TGTGCCAGCAGTTACTATCACTATGGCCACACCTTC. Translating it yields CASSYYHYGHTF.

The genes are TRBV7-9 and TRBJ2-1; 10 bases align to TRBD1. There are 16 residues in the CDR3. V gave up 5 bases and J gave up 4 bases; unmatched junction bases: 8. CDR1 is SEHNR, CDR2 FQNEAQ, per germline (reference sequence). CDR3 bases: TGTGCCAGCAGCGTTGACAGGGGGCCCAAATACAATGAGCAGTTCTTC. Encoded protein: CASSVDRGPKYNEQFF.

V gene TRBV11-3 combines with J gene TRBJ1-1; possibly TRBD1 for D (5 bases). Germline CDR1 is SGHNT and CDR2 is YENEEA. V was pared by 5 bases and J by 6 bases, with 19 bases between. CDR3 length: 15 amino acids. In nucleotides, the CDR3 is TGTGCCAGCAGCCCCCTTGTGGGACCGAAGGCTGAAGCTTTCTTT. Amino acids: CASSPLVGPKAEAFF.